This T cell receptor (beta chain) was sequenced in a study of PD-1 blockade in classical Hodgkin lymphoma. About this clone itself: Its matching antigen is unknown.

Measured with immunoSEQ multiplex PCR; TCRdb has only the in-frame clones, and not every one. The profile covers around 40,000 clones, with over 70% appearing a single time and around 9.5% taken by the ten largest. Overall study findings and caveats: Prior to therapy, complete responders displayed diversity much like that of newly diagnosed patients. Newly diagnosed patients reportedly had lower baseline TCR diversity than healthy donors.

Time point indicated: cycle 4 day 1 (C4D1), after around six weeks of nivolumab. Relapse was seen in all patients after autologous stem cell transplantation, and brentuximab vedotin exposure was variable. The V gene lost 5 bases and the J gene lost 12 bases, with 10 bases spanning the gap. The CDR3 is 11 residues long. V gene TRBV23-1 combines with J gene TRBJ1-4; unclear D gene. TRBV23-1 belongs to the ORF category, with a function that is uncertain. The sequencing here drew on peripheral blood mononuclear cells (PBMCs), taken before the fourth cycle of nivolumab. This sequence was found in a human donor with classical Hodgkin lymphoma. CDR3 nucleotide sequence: TGCGCCAGCAGTTTGGATTCCGAACTGTTTTTT. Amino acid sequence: CASSLDSELFF.